This T cell receptor (beta chain) derives from a study of molecular identifiers for immune sequencing clone quantification. As for the study in general: In the replicates, RNA derived from around 20,000 or 100,000 naive CD8 cells was divided into five parts, and four were sequenced. Study outcomes and limitations: Underestimated sizes of highly expanded clones could result from identical TCR molecules that share a barcode.

From germline, CDR1 is SGHAT and CDR2 FQNNGV. The CDR3 contains 13 residues. The bulk TCR libraries were made with methods described before and with listed TCR primers. TCRdb recomputed calls from the PCR reads with MiXCR, one row per CDR3 protein. This sample yields about 510,000 distinct CDR3 sequences, of which about a fifth are seen a single time; 0.7% to 1% belongs to the top ten. Sorted inputs of about 20,000 to 1,000,000 cells, with 10%, 30% or 50% RNA, yielded naive CD8 libraries. Concerning this clonotype: The antigen is undetermined. This may come from a read error, since a much larger clone is one base off.

The sample taken for sequencing was naive CD8+ T cells from blood, with Jurkat cell RNA spiked in. Stated subset: FACS-sorted CD8+CD4-CCR7+CD45RA+ naive T cells. This chain connects TRBV11-2 to TRBJ2-2, with D perhaps matching TRBD1 (5 bases). The sequence came from a human donor in good health. Some libraries in this study had Jurkat cell RNA spiked in. Written as DNA, the CDR3 is TGTGCCAACAGCTTAGGACACTCCGGGGAGCTGTTTTTT. Translation: CANSLGHSGELFF.